This is a list of T cell receptor beta chains from one sample in a study of human T cells and chemical hapten exposure. One entry per CDR3 protein results from TCRdb running MiXCR on the RACE reads. Of more than 95,000 distinct CDR3 sequences in the sample, around a quarter were seen once. The input for sequencing was whole blood, taken in connection with sensitization to the hapten diphenylcyclopropenone (DPC). The receptors shown here come from a man aged 40-49 years with alopecia areata. Some clones in this sample may be carry-over from other donors' samples. CDR3s include the opening cysteine and the closing phenylalanine or tryptophan. Each record gives: D gene, V gene, J gene, clone size, CDR3 protein, CDR3 DNA. D genes are given only for firm matches. For some rows the clone size is stated as once, few or many, or as a class when expanded; others skip it.

D: TRBD1
V: TRBV18
J: TRBJ1-5
size: few
CDR3: CASSPGQGRASNQPQHF
DNA: TGTGCCAGCTCACCCGGACAGGGCAGGGCTAGCAATCAGCCCCAGCATTTT

D: .
V: TRBV5-1
J: TRBJ2-5
size: .
CDR3: CASSFKPTGGETQYF
DNA: TGCGCCAGCAGCTTTAAACCGACAGGAGGAGAGACCCAGTACTTC

D: .
V: TRBV7-6
J: TRBJ2-2
size: .
CDR3: CASSSSGAGELFF
DNA: TGTGCCAGCAGCTCCTCAGGGGCCGGGGAGCTGTTTTTT

D: TRBD1
V: TRBV20-1
J: TRBJ1-2
size: .
CDR3: CSAPRLGQEYGYTF
DNA: TGCAGTGCCCCGCGACTCGGACAGGAGTATGGCTACACCTTC

D: TRBD1
V: TRBV7-7
J: TRBJ2-1
size: few
CDR3: CASSIGQGIYNEQFF
DNA: TGTGCCAGCAGCATTGGACAGGGAATATACAATGAGCAGTTCTTC

D: TRBD2
V: TRBV6-2/TRBV6-3
J: TRBJ2-3
size: few
CDR3: CASSPGLVLGDTQYF
DNA: TGTGCCAGCAGCCCGGGACTAGTCCTAGGGGATACGCAGTATTTT

D: .
V: TRBV20-1
J: TRBJ2-4
size: .
CDR3: CSARVQVIQYF
DNA: TGCAGTGCTAGAGTACAGGTCATTCAGTACTTC

D: TRBD2
V: TRBV3-1
J: TRBJ2-1
size: few
CDR3: CASSQLAGGDEQFF
DNA: TGTGCCAGCAGCCAACTAGCGGGAGGGGATGAGCAGTTCTTC

D: TRBD2
V: TRBV24-1
J: TRBJ2-1
size: few
CDR3: CATSDPTGTSGSALLGEQFF
DNA: TGTGCCACCAGTGACCCAACCGGGACTAGCGGGAGTGCCCTCCTTGGTGAGCAGTTCTTC

D: TRBD1
V: TRBV5-1
J: TRBJ2-5
size: few
CDR3: CASSLVTGGKYQETQYF
DNA: TGCGCCAGCAGCTTGGTCACAGGGGGAAAGTACCAAGAGACCCAGTACTTC

D: .
V: TRBV20-1
J: TRBJ1-1
size: few
CDR3: CSAGGNTEAFF
DNA: TGCAGTGCTGGCGGGAACACTGAAGCTTTCTTT

D: .
V: TRBV28
J: TRBJ1-1
size: .
CDR3: CASSWTGGAFF
DNA: TGTGCCAGCAGCTGGACCGGGGGGGCTTTCTTT

D: TRBD2
V: TRBV7-2
J: TRBJ2-7
size: few
CDR3: CASSISGRSSYEQYF
DNA: TGTGCCAGCAGCATTAGCGGGAGGAGCTCCTACGAGCAGTACTTC

D: .
V: TRBV12-3/TRBV12-4
J: TRBJ2-5
size: few
CDR3: CASSRTRWGETQYF
DNA: TGTGCCAGCAGCAGAACACGGTGGGGGGAGACCCAGTACTTC

D: .
V: TRBV5-1
J: TRBJ2-1
size: once
CDR3: CASSLLTGRQNEQFF
DNA: TGCGCCAGCAGCTTATTGACAGGAAGGCAGAATGAGCAGTTCTTC

D: .
V: TRBV20-1
J: TRBJ1-1
size: .
CDR3: CSARALLGNTEAFF
DNA: TGCAGTGCTAGAGCTCTGCTTGGGAACACTGAAGCTTTCTTT

D: TRBD1
V: TRBV6-2/TRBV6-3
J: TRBJ2-3
size: few
CDR3: CASSYSTGGADTQYF
DNA: TGTGCCAGCAGTTACTCGACAGGGGGCGCAGATACGCAGTATTTT

D: TRBD1
V: TRBV20-1
J: TRBJ1-6
size: few
CDR3: CSASPQDRVGSPLHF
DNA: TGCAGTGCTAGCCCCCAAGACAGGGTCGGATCACCCCTCCACTTT

D: TRBD1
V: TRBV28
J: TRBJ2-7
size: many
CDR3: CAVSTGQGAREQYF
DNA: TGTGCCGTCTCGACGGGACAGGGGGCGCGGGAGCAGTACTTC

D: TRBD2
V: TRBV6-6
J: TRBJ2-3
size: .
CDR3: CASSYSSGSKADTQYF
DNA: TGTGCCAGCAGTTACTCTAGCGGGAGTAAGGCAGATACGCAGTATTTT

D: .
V: TRBV5-1
J: TRBJ1-1
size: .
CDR3: CASSFEGANTEAFF
DNA: TGCGCCAGCAGCTTCGAGGGCGCGAACACTGAAGCTTTCTTT

D: .
V: TRBV25-1
J: TRBJ2-5
size: .
CDR3: CASSATVFQETQYF
DNA: TGTGCCAGCAGTGCGACAGTGTTCCAAGAGACCCAGTACTTC

D: TRBD2
V: TRBV3-1
J: TRBJ2-4
size: .
CDR3: CASSQDPRTSGRARNIQYF
DNA: TGTGCCAGCAGCCAAGACCCCAGGACTAGCGGGAGGGCCAGAAACATTCAGTACTTC

D: .
V: TRBV20-1
J: TRBJ2-4
size: few
CDR3: CSASRRAKNIQYF
DNA: TGCAGCGCTTCAAGGCGGGCCAAAAACATTCAGTACTTC

D: .
V: TRBV4-1
J: TRBJ1-2
size: .
CDR3: CASSQDPGQAGYGYTF
DNA: TGCGCCAGCAGCCAAGACCCCGGGCAGGCCGGGTATGGCTACACCTTC

D: TRBD2
V: TRBV12-3/TRBV12-4
J: TRBJ2-3
size: few
CDR3: CASTSGDTDTQYF
DNA: TGTGCCAGCACTAGCGGAGACACAGATACGCAGTATTTT

D: TRBD1
V: TRBV20-1
J: TRBJ1-2
size: few
CDR3: CSAPNGQGAGNYGYTF
DNA: TGCAGTGCTCCGAACGGACAGGGGGCCGGGAACTATGGCTACACCTTC

D: TRBD2
V: TRBV7-9
J: TRBJ2-7
size: few
CDR3: CASSLGGSGEQYF
DNA: TGTGCCAGCAGCTTAGGCGGGAGTGGCGAGCAGTACTTC